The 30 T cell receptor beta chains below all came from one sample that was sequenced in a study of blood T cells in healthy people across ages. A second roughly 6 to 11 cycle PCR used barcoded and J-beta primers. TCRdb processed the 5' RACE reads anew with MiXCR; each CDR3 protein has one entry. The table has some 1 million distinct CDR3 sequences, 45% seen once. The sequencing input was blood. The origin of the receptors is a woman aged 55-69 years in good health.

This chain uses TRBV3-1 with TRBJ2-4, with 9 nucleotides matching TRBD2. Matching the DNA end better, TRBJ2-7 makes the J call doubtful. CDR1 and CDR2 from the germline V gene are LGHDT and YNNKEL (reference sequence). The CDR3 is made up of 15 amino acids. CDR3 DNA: TGTGCCAGCAGCCAAAATGTAGCGGGAGTTTCCGAGCAGTACTTC. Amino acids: CASSQNVAGVSEQYF.

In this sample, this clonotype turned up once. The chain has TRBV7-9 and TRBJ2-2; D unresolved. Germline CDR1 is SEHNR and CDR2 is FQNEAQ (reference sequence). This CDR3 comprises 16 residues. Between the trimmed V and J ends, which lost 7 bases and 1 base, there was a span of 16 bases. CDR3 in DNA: TGTGCCAGCATTCTCGGTCGGGCTAAGAACACCGGGGAGCTGTTTTTT. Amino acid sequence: CASILGRAKNTGELFF.

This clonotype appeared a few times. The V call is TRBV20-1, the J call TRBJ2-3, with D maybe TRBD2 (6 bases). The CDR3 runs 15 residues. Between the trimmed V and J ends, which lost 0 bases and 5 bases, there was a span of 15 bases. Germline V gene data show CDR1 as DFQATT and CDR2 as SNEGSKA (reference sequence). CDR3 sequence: CSAREGSSVRDTQYF. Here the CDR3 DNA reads TGCAGTGCTAGAGAAGGATCTAGCGTTAGAGATACGCAGTATTTT.

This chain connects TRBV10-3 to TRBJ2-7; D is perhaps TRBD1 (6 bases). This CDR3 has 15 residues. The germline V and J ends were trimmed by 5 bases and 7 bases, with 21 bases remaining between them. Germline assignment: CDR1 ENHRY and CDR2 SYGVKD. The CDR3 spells CAISCLPTGESEQYF. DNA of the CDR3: TGTGCCATCAGTTGTCTCCCGACAGGAGAGTCGGAGCAGTACTTC.

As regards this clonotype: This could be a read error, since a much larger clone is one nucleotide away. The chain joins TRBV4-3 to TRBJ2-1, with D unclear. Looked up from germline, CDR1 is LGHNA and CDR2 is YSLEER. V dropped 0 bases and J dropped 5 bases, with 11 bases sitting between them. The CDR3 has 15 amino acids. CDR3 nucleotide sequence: TGCGCCAGCAGCCAAGATCAATCTTTCCACAATGAGCAGTTCTTC. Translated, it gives CASSQDQSFHNEQFF.

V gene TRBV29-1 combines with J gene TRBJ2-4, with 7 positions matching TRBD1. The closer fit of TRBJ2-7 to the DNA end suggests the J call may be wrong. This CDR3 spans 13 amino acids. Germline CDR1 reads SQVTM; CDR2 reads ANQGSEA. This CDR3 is CSDGTAMPYEQYF. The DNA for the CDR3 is TGCAGCGACGGGACAGCTATGCCCTACGAGCAGTACTTC.

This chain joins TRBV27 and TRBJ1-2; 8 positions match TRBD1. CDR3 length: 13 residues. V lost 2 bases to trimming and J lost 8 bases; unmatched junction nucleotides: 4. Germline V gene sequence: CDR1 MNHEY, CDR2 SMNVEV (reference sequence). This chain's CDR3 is CASSLGRGRGYTF. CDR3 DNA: TGTGCCAGCAGTTTAGGCAGGGGGCGGGGCTACACCTTC.

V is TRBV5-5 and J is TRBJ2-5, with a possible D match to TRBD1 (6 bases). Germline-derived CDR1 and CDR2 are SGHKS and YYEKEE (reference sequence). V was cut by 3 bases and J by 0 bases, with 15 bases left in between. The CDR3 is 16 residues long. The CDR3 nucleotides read TGTGCCAGCAGCTCAGACATGAGGGGGTACCAAGAGACCCAGTACTTC. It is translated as CASSSDMRGYQETQYF.

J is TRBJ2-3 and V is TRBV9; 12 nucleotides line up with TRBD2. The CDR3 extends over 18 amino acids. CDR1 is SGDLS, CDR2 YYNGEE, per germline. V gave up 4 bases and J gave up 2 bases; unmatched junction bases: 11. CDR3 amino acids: CASSNKNTSGRPTDTQYF. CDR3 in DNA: TGTGCCAGCAGCAACAAAAACACTAGCGGGAGGCCCACAGATACGCAGTATTTT.

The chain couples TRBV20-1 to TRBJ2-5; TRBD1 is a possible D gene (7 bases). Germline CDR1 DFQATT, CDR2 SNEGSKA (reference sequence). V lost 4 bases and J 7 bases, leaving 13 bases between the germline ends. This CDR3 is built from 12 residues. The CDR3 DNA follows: TGCAGTGCTACAAGACAGGGAGGGACCCAGTACTTC. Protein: CSATRQGGTQYF.

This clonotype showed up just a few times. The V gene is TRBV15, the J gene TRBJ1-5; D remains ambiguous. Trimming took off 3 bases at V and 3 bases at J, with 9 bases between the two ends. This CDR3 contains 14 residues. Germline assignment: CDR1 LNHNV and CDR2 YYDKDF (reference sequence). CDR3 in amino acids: CATSSGGVNQPQHF. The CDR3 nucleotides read TGTGCCACCAGCAGCGGCGGGGTCAATCAGCCCCAGCATTTT.

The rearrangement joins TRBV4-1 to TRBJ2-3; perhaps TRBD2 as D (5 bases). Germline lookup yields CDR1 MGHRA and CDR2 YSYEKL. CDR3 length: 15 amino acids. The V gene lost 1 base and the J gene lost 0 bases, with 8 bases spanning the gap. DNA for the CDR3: TGCGCCAGCAGCCAAGTTCCGGGAAGCACAGATACGCAGTATTTT. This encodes CASSQVPGSTDTQYF.

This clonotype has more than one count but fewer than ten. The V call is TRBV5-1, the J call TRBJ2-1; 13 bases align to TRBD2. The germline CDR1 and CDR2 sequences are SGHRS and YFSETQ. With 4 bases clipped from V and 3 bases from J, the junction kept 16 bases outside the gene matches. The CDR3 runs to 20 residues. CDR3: CASSPTLGTSGNYGYNEQFF. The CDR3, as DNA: TGCGCCAGCAGCCCCACCCTCGGGACTAGCGGGAACTACGGCTACAATGAGCAGTTCTTC.

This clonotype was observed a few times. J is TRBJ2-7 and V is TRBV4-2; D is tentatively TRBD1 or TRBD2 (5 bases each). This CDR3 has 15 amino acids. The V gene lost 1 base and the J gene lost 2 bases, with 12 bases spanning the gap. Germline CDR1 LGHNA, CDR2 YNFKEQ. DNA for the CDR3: TGTGCCAGCAGCCAAGGATGGGACGGAGCCTACGAGCAGTACTTC. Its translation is CASSQGWDGAYEQYF.

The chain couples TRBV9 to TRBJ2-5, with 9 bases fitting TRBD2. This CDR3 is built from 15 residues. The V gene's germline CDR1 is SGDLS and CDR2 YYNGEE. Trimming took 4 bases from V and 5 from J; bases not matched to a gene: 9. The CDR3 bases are TGTGCCAGCAGCAATAGCGGGAGTGATGTGGAGACCCAGTACTTC. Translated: CASSNSGSDVETQYF.

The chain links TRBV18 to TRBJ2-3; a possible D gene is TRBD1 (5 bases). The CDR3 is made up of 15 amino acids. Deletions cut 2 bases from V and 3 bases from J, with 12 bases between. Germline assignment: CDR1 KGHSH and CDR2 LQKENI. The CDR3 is CASSPTRVGTDTQYF. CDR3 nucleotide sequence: TGTGCCAGCTCACCAACCAGGGTTGGGACAGATACGCAGTATTTT. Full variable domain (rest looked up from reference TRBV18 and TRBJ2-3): NAGVMQNPRHLVRRRGQEARLRCSPMKGHSHVYWYRQLPEEGLKFMVYLQKENIIDESGMPKERFSAEFPKEGPSILRIQQVVRGDSAAYFCASSPTRVGTDTQYFGPGTRLTVL.

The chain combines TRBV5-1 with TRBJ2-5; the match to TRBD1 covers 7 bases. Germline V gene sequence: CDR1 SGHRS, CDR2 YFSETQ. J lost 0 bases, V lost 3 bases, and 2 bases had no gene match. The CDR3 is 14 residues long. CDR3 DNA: TGCGCCAGCAGCTGGACAGGCCACCAAGAGACCCAGTACTTC. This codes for CASSWTGHQETQYF.

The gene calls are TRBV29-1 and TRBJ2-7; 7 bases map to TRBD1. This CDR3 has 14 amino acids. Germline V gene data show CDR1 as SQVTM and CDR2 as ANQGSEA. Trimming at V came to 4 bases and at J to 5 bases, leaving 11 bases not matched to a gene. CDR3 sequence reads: CSVASPQGVNEQYF. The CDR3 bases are TGCAGCGTTGCGTCTCCGCAGGGGGTGAACGAGCAGTACTTC.

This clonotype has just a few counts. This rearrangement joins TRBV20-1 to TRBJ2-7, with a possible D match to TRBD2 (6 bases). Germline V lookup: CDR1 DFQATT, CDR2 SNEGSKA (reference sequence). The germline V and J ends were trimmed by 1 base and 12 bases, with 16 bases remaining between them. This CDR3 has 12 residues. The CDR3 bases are TGCAGTGCTAGAGGTGTCGGCGGGAATCGGTACTTC. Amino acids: CSARGVGGNRYF.

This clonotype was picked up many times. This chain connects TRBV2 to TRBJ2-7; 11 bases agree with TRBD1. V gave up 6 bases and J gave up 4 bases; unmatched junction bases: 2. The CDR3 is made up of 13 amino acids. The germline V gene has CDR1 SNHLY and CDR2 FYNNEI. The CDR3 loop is CASRGTGGYEQYF. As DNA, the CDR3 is TGTGCCAGCAGGGGGACAGGGGGGTACGAGCAGTACTTC.

The CDR3 DNA reads TGTGCCACCAGCAGAGATGCTAGCGGGAATCCCTACAATGAGCAGTTCTTC. This translates into CATSRDASGNPYNEQFF. The chain recombines TRBV15 with TRBJ2-1; 9 bases agree with TRBD2. V was pared by 0 bases and J by 2 bases, with 5 bases of the junction left unmatched. This CDR3 contains 17 residues. Germline CDR1 and CDR2: LNHNV and YYDKDF (reference sequence).

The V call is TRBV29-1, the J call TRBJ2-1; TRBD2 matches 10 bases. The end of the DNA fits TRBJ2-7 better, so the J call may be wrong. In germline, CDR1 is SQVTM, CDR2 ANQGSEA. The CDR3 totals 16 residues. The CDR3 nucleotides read TGCAGCATCGGGGGAACTAGCGGGAACTCCTACAATGAGCAGTACTTC. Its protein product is CSIGGTSGNSYNEQYF.

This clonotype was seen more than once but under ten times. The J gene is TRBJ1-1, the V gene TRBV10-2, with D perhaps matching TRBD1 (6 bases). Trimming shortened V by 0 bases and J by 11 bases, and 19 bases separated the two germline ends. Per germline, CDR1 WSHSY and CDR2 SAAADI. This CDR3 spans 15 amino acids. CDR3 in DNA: TGCGCCAGCAGTGAGTCGAAGGGGACATTTATAGCGGCTTTCTTT. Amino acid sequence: CASSESKGTFIAAFF.

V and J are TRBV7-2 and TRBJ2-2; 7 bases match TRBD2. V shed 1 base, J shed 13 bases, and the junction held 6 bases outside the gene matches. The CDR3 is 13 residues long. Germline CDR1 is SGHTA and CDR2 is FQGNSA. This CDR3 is CASSLEGGSGLFF. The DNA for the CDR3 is TGTGCCAGCAGCTTAGAAGGCGGGAGCGGGCTGTTTTTT.

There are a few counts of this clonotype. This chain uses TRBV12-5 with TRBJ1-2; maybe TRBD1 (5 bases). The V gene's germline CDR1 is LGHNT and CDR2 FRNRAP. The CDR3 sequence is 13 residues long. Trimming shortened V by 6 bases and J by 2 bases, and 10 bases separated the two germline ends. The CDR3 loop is CASGTGPNYGYTF. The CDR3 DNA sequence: TGTGCTAGTGGCACGGGGCCAAACTATGGCTACACCTTC.

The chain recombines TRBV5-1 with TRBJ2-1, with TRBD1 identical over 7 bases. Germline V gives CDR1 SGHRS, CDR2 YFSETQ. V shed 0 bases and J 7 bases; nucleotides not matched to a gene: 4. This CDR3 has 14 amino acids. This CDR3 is CASSLVQGMNEQFF. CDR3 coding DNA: TGCGCCAGCAGCTTGGTACAGGGGATGAATGAGCAGTTCTTC.

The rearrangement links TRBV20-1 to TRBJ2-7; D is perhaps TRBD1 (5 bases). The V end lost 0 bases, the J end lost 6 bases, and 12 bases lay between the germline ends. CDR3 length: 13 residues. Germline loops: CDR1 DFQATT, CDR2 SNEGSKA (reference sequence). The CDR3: CSAREYGHFEQYF. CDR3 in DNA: TGCAGTGCTAGAGAATACGGACATTTCGAGCAGTACTTC.

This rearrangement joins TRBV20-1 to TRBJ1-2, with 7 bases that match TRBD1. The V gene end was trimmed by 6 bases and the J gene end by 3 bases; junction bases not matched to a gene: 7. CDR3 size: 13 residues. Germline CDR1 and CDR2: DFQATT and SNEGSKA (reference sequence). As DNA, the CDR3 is TGCAGTGCCACAACAGGGGCCGACTATGGCTACACCTTC. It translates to CSATTGADYGYTF.

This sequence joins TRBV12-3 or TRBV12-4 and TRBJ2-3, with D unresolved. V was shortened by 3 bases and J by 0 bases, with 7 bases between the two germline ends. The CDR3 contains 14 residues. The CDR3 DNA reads TGTGCCAGCAGTTTTCGGCTAAGCACAGATACGCAGTATTTT. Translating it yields CASSFRLSTDTQYF.

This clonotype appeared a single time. The CDR3 reads CASSRGLTSEAFF. The CDR3 region has the DNA TGTGCCAGCAGCCGGGGACTCACTTCTGAAGCTTTCTTT. This rearrangement joins TRBV5-5 to TRBJ1-1; tentatively, D is TRBD1 (5 bases). CDR3 length: 13 amino acids. Trimming shortened V by 4 bases and J by 6 bases, and 13 bases separated the two germline ends. The germline V gene encodes CDR1 SGHKS and CDR2 YYEKEE (reference sequence).